The 30 T cell receptor beta chains given below trace back to one sample, sequenced in a study of control samples from healthy donors and cancer patients. Assay used: immunoSEQ multiplex PCR; TCRdb lists only in-frame clones, some missing. There are some 210,000 clones in the sample; 90% to 95% occur only once, and 1.5% to 2% lies in the top ten. The source material was blood. The receptors shown here come from a man aged 25 to 40 in good health.

The chain carries TRBV10-3 and TRBJ2-1; the match to TRBD1 covers 7 bases. Germline CDR1 and CDR2: ENHRY and SYGVKD. Unmatched junction bases numbered 5, after V lost 3 bases and J lost 0 bases. This CDR3 is built from 16 residues. The CDR3 sequence is CAISDATGSSYNEQFF. DNA of the CDR3: TGTGCCATCAGTGACGCGACAGGGAGCTCCTACAATGAGCAGTTCTTC.

The rearrangement joins TRBV11-2 to TRBJ1-1; weak D call: TRBD1 (6 bases). The germline CDR1 and CDR2 sequences are SGHAT and FQNNGV. This CDR3 has 15 amino acids. Trimming removed 2 bases from V and 5 bases from J, with 15 bases in between. The CDR3 is CASSLTAGETTEAFF. The CDR3 DNA reads TGTGCCAGCAGCTTAACCGCAGGGGAGACGACTGAAGCTTTCTTT.

The chain combines TRBV19 with TRBJ2-3; 11 bases map to TRBD2. The CDR3 consists of 16 residues. After removal of 5 bases from V and 4 bases from J, the junction contained 8 bases not matched to a gene. CDR1 and CDR2 from the germline V gene are LNHDA and SQIVND (reference sequence). This CDR3 is CASSPRFSGGADTQYF. CDR3 nucleotides: TGTGCCAGTAGTCCCCGGTTTAGCGGGGGGGCAGATACGCAGTATTTT. Using reference TRBV19 and TRBJ2-3 for the parts outside the CDR3, the full variable domain is DGGITQSPKYLFRKEGQNVTLSCEQNLNHDAMYWYRQDPGQGLRLIYYSQIVNDFQKGDIAEGYSVSREKKESFPLTVTSAQKNPTAFYLCASSPRFSGGADTQYFGPGTRLTVL.

The gene calls are TRBV5-1 and TRBJ2-1; D is ambiguous. The CDR3 totals 13 residues. Trimming took 1 base from V and 6 from J, leaving 8 bases between them. Germline loops: CDR1 SGHRS, CDR2 YFSETQ. The CDR3 protein is CASSLSMVNEQFF. Here the CDR3 DNA reads TGCGCCAGCAGCTTGTCGATGGTCAATGAGCAGTTCTTC.

V gene TRBV19 combines with J gene TRBJ2-1, with D tentatively TRBD1 (5 bases). The germline V gene has CDR1 LNHDA and CDR2 SQIVND (reference sequence). CDR3 length: 14 residues. The V gene lost 1 base and the J gene lost 6 bases, with 10 bases spanning the gap. Here the CDR3 DNA reads TGTGCCAGTAGTATAGGGACATCTTCCAATGAGCAGTTCTTC. It is translated as CASSIGTSSNEQFF.

The chain recombines TRBV10-3 with TRBJ2-3; TRBD2 aligns across 7 bases. The CDR3 consists of 16 residues. Trimming cost V 5 bases and J 2 bases; bases outside gene matches: 10. Germline V gene data show CDR1 as ENHRY and CDR2 as SYGVKD. For the CDR3, the DNA is TGTGCCATCAGTCCGGCCGGGACTACCTTCACAGATACGCAGTATTTT. Translating it yields CAISPAGTTFTDTQYF.

The V gene is TRBV11-2, the J gene TRBJ1-4; 7 bases line up with TRBD1. This CDR3 spans 16 amino acids. V was clipped by 1 base and J by 7 bases; unmatched bases: 9. Germline V gene lookup returns CDR1 SGHAT and CDR2 FQNNGV. The CDR3 DNA follows: TGTGCCAGCAGCTTAGGGCCAGGGGGGGCAGGTGAAAAACTGTTTTTT. This encodes CASSLGPGGAGEKLFF.

CDR3 region: CASSIRTGAYEQYF. For the CDR3, the DNA is TGTGCCAGTAGTATACGGACTGGGGCCTACGAGCAGTACTTC. This chain joins TRBV19 and TRBJ2-7, with TRBD2 as a possible D gene (5 bases). CDR1 is LNHDA and CDR2 is SQIVND in the germline V gene (reference sequence). V lost 2 bases and J lost 2, with 10 bases in between. The CDR3 sequence is 14 residues long.

The rearrangement joins TRBV2 to TRBJ1-1; tentative D call: TRBD1 (6 bases). There are 15 residues in the CDR3. With 6 bases removed from V and 0 bases from J, the gap between germline ends came to 14 bases. Germline V gene data show CDR1 as SNHLY and CDR2 as FYNNEI. DNA for the CDR3: TGTGCCAGCAGCGAAAAGACAGGCCTGAACACTGAAGCTTTCTTT. This codes for CASSEKTGLNTEAFF. The full variable domain, in which reference TRBV2 and TRBJ1-1 provide the parts outside the CDR3, is EPEVTQTPSHQVTQMGQEVILRCVPISNHLYFYWYRQILGQKVEFLVSFYNNEISEKSEIFDDQFSVERPDGSNFTLKIRSTKLEDSAMYFCASSEKTGLNTEAFFGQGTRLTVV.

The V call is TRBV6-5, the J call TRBJ2-1; 11 nucleotides align to TRBD2. Trimming took 0 bases from V and 7 from J; bases not matched to a gene: 2. Germline V gene sequence: CDR1 MNHEY, CDR2 SVGAGI. The CDR3 runs 15 residues. CDR3 protein: CASSYSLAGENEQFF. CDR3 sequence (DNA): TGTGCCAGCAGTTACTCACTAGCGGGGGAGAATGAGCAGTTCTTC.

The chain recombines TRBV7-8 with TRBJ2-3; TRBD2 agrees at 10 bases. Trimming at V came to 3 bases and at J to 3 bases, leaving 0 bases not matched to a gene. CDR1 SGHVS and CDR2 FQNEAQ come from the germline V gene. CDR3 length equals 14 residues. This CDR3 is CASSFSGGTDTQYF. Here the CDR3 DNA reads TGTGCCAGCAGCTTTAGCGGGGGGACAGATACGCAGTATTTT.

Worth noting for this clone: Additional DNA sequences in this sample encode the identical CDR3. The rearrangement uses TRBV5-6 and TRBJ2-7, with 11 nucleotides matching TRBD1. This CDR3 is 14 amino acids long. CDR1 and CDR2 from the germline V gene are SGHDT and YYEEEE. Trimming took 4 bases from V and 3 from J; bases not matched to a gene: 3. The CDR3 coding sequence is TGTGCCAGCAGCCCGGGGACAGGGGGCTACGAGCAGTACTTC. It encodes CASSPGTGGYEQYF.

This chain links TRBV30 with TRBJ2-7; the D gene is possibly TRBD1 (6 bases). Trimming removed 1 base at V and 1 base at J, with 8 bases between. CDR1 is GTSNPN and CDR2 is SVGIG in the germline V gene (reference sequence). The CDR3 is made up of 13 amino acids. CDR3 amino acids: CAWSAGVSYEQYF. For the CDR3, the DNA is TGTGCCTGGAGTGCAGGGGTATCCTACGAGCAGTACTTC.

The sample holds a few counts of this clone. The chain uses TRBV19 and TRBJ1-1; possible D gene TRBD1, 5 bases. This CDR3 is 14 amino acids long. Trimming stripped 4 bases from V and 6 bases from J, with 15 bases between. Germline V gene sequence: CDR1 LNHDA, CDR2 SQIVND (reference sequence). In DNA, the CDR3 is TGTGCCAGTAGTAATGGCTTCGGCAGGGCTGAAGCTTTCTTT. Translating it yields CASSNGFGRAEAFF.

The chain recombines TRBV6-5 with TRBJ2-1; tentatively, D is TRBD1 or TRBD2 (6 bases each). The CDR3 extends over 16 amino acids. Trimming took 4 bases from V and 1 from J, leaving 14 bases between them. The germline gives CDR1 MNHEY, CDR2 SVGAGI. CDR3 nucleotides: TGTGCCAGCAGTTTGGAGGGGGTTCCATCCTACAATGAGCAGTTCTTC. This encodes CASSLEGVPSYNEQFF.

The chain joins TRBV15 to TRBJ1-1; D remains ambiguous. Trimming pared 3 bases from V and 2 bases from J, leaving 13 bases between. Germline-derived CDR1 and CDR2 are LNHNV and YYDKDF (reference sequence). This CDR3 comprises 15 residues. CDR3 DNA: TGTGCCACCAGCAGTAGATGGGAGGGCAACACTGAAGCTTTCTTT. This sequence encodes CATSSRWEGNTEAFF.

The V call is TRBV23-1, the J call TRBJ1-6, with D perhaps TRBD1 (5 bases). TRBV23-1 is an open reading frame, and its role is uncertain. The CDR3 totals 17 residues. Trimming cost V 0 bases and J 3 bases, with 12 bases left between them. In nucleotides, the CDR3 is TGCGCCAGCAGTCAATCGCGCCCAGGGTACTATAATTCACCCCTCCACTTT. Residues: CASSQSRPGYYNSPLHF.

DNA for the CDR3: TGTGCCAGCAGTTTAAGGGGCCTTATCTACGAGCAGTACTTC. Residues: CASSLRGLIYEQYF. The genes are TRBV27 and TRBJ2-7; perhaps TRBD1 as D (5 bases). Germline V lookup: CDR1 MNHEY, CDR2 SMNVEV (reference sequence). The CDR3 is 14 amino acids. V was pared by 2 bases and J by 3 bases, with 11 bases between.

The chain is built from TRBV7-9 and TRBJ1-1, with D perhaps matching TRBD1 (6 bases). V was trimmed by 5 bases and J by 6 bases, leaving 25 bases between them. Germline V CDR1 and CDR2: SEHNR, FQNEAQ (reference sequence). There are 17 residues in the CDR3. The CDR3 DNA is TGTGCCAGCAGCCCATGGGGGGGGACATGGGGTAATTCTGAAGCTTTCTTT. Encoded protein: CASSPWGGTWGNSEAFF.

The chain recombines TRBV6-6 with TRBJ1-2; the match to TRBD1 covers 12 bases. Germline loops: CDR1 MNHNY, CDR2 SVGAGI (reference sequence). After removal of 6 bases from V and 8 bases from J, the junction contained 10 bases not matched to a gene. The CDR3 length is 15 residues. The CDR3 DNA sequence: TGTGCCAGCAGGGGCCCGGGACAGGGGGCAGACGGCTACACCTTC. Translation gives CASRGPGQGADGYTF.

V gene TRBV29-1 combines with J gene TRBJ1-5; a weak D match, TRBD1 (6 bases). Between the trimmed V and J ends, which lost 7 bases and 3 bases, there was a span of 19 bases. CDR1 is SQVTM and CDR2 is ANQGSEA in the germline V gene. The CDR3 extends over 15 amino acids. The DNA of the CDR3 is TGCAGCGCCCTAGCGGAGGGACATACCAATCAGCCCCAGCATTTT. This encodes CSALAEGHTNQPQHF.

The chain couples TRBV12-5 to TRBJ2-5, with D unclear. Germline CDR1 LGHNT, CDR2 FRNRAP. Deletions cut 2 bases from V and 5 bases from J, with 6 bases between. The CDR3 has 12 residues. The CDR3 loop is CASGLLPETQYF. Here the CDR3 DNA reads TGTGCTAGTGGTTTGCTCCCGGAGACCCAGTACTTC.

This sequence joins TRBV6-5 and TRBJ2-2, with no clear D. Germline CDR1 and CDR2: MNHEY and SVGAGI. V lost 8 bases and J lost 5, with 12 bases in between. This CDR3 has 13 residues. CDR3 bases: TGTGCCAGCCTTTCATCAGGAACCGGGGAGCTGTTTTTT. Translated: CASLSSGTGELFF.

The chain recombines TRBV30 with TRBJ1-1; TRBD1 agrees at 11 bases. Germline V gene lookup returns CDR1 GTSNPN and CDR2 SVGIG (reference sequence). The CDR3 loop spans 16 amino acids. Trimming took 5 bases from V and 4 from J; bases not matched to a gene: 12. The CDR3 region has the DNA TGTGCCTGGGGTCCGGGACAGGGGGGAAGGTTCACTGAAGCTTTCTTT. Its translation is CAWGPGQGGRFTEAFF.

The chain links TRBV23-1 to TRBJ1-6, with 8 bases lining up with TRBD1. TRBV23-1 falls under the ORF class, with uncertain function. After removal of 4 bases from V and 8 bases from J, the junction contained 7 bases not matched to a gene. This CDR3 contains 15 residues. The CDR3 bases are TGCGCCAGCAGTCGGTCAGGGGGCGGTGATTCACCCCTCCACTTT. It codes for CASSRSGGGDSPLHF.

The chain recombines TRBV6-2 or TRBV6-3 with TRBJ2-7, with D unclear. The length of the CDR3 is 13 residues. The ends were cut back, 6 bases at V and 0 bases at J, with 9 bases in the middle. Germline CDR1 MNHEY, CDR2 SVGEGT. CDR3 DNA: TGTGCCAGCAGCCTGCTGAGCTCCTACGAGCAGTACTTC. The encoded protein is CASSLLSSYEQYF.

J is TRBJ2-1 and V is TRBV19; D uncertain. Germline lookup yields CDR1 LNHDA and CDR2 SQIVND (reference sequence). Trimming stripped 4 bases from V and 0 bases from J, with 10 bases between. The CDR3 covers 15 residues. The CDR3 here is CASSRLIYSYNEQFF. Written as DNA, the CDR3 is TGTGCCAGTAGTAGACTGATTTACTCCTACAATGAGCAGTTCTTC.

The V call is TRBV28, the J call TRBJ1-2, with TRBD1 identical over 11 bases. The J segment lost 12 bases and the V segment lost 2 bases, leaving 2 bases of the junction unmatched. Germline V gene data show CDR1 as MDHEN and CDR2 as SYDVKM. The CDR3 covers 12 residues. The CDR3 DNA is TGTGCCAGCAGTTTACGGACAGGGGGCCACACCTTC. This translates into CASSLRTGGHTF.

V is TRBV27 and J is TRBJ2-3, with 12 nucleotides matching TRBD2. CDR1 is MNHEY, CDR2 SMNVEV, per germline (reference sequence). The CDR3 is made up of 18 amino acids. Germline trimming cut 4 bases from V and 4 bases from J; bases unmatched to any gene: 12. Written as DNA, the CDR3 is TGTGCCAGCAGTTCCTCCTCCCGACTAGCGGGGGTTTCAGATACGCAGTATTTT. Translating gives CASSSSSRLAGVSDTQYF.

The rearrangement links TRBV2 to TRBJ1-1, with 10 bases lining up with TRBD1. V shed 5 bases and J 4 bases; nucleotides not matched to a gene: 7. Looked up from germline, CDR1 is SNHLY and CDR2 is FYNNEI. The CDR3 sequence is 15 residues long. CDR3 loop: CASSPGTGVSTEAFF. In nucleotides, the CDR3 is TGTGCCAGCAGTCCCGGGACAGGGGTGAGCACTGAAGCTTTCTTT. The full variable domain, with the rest looked up from reference TRBV2 and TRBJ1-1, is EPEVTQTPSHQVTQMGQEVILRCVPISNHLYFYWYRQILGQKVEFLVSFYNNEISEKSEIFDDQFSVERPDGSNFTLKIRSTKLEDSAMYFCASSPGTGVSTEAFFGQGTRLTVV.